The 11 T cell receptor beta chains given below trace back to one sample, sequenced in a study of T cell responses to AZD1222 COVID-19 vaccine. Libraries were prepared by immunoSEQ multiplex PCR; TCRdb keeps only in-frame clonotypes and omits some of them. The sample lists 95,000 to 100,000 clones; roughly 84% were seen once. The sample in question was peripheral blood, obtained 28 days after the second AZD1222 dose. The receptors come from an adult who received the AZD1222 COVID-19 vaccine.

The gene calls are TRBV13 and TRBJ2-1; TRBD2 aligns across 10 bases. The germline gives CDR1 PRHDT, CDR2 FYEKMQ (reference sequence). The CDR3 runs to 18 residues. Trimming cost V 5 bases and J 7 bases; bases outside gene matches: 17. CDR3 protein: CASSPWGMLAGVGNEQFF. In DNA, the CDR3 is TGTGCCAGCAGCCCCTGGGGGATGCTAGCGGGAGTGGGGAATGAGCAGTTCTTC. Based on the CDR3 plus reference TRBV13 and TRBJ2-1, the full variable domain is AAGVIQSPRHLIKEKRETATLKCYPIPRHDTVYWYQQGPGQDPQFLISFYEKMQSDKGSIPDRFSAQQFSDYHSELNMSSLELGDSALYFCASSPWGMLAGVGNEQFFGPGTRLTVL.

The chain's CDR3 is CASSDSGVQPQHF. CDR3 in DNA: TGTGCCAGCAGTGACAGTGGGGTTCAGCCCCAGCATTTT. The genes are TRBV25-1 and TRBJ1-5; D not certain. V was cut by 3 bases and J by 6 bases, with 9 bases left in between. CDR1 and CDR2 (germline): MGHDK, SYGVNS. This CDR3 comprises 13 residues.

CDR3 nucleotide sequence: TGTGCCAGCAGCTTCAGAGTGGGGAATGAGCAGTTCTTC. It translates to CASSFRVGNEQFF. The rearrangement joins TRBV11-2 to TRBJ2-1; no reliable D call. Germline V gene sequence: CDR1 SGHAT, CDR2 FQNNGV. Trimming left V 3 bases short and J 7 bases short, with 10 bases between. CDR3 length: 13 amino acids.

J is TRBJ1-2 and V is TRBV2; D is possibly TRBD1 (5 bases). V was shortened by 9 bases and J by 2 bases, with 16 bases between the two germline ends. Germline V gene lookup returns CDR1 SNHLY and CDR2 FYNNEI. The length of the CDR3 is 14 residues. The CDR3 coding sequence is TGTGCCAGTTCATTTCGACAGTTAAACTATGGCTACACCTTC. It codes for CASSFRQLNYGYTF.

Comments on this clone: An end of the junction differs from the germline gene, which may be a read error. This chain connects TRBV3-1 (or the pseudogene TRBV3-2) to TRBJ1-2, with D uncertain. This CDR3 region has 14 residues. Germline loops: CDR1 LGHDT, CDR2 YNNKEL (reference sequence). CDR3 nucleotides: TGTGCCAGCAGCCAAGGCTCACCTAATTATGGCTACACCTTC. Protein sequence: CASSQGSPNYGYTF.

This CDR3 reads CASSSWGSGSYLQYF. CDR3 sequence (DNA): TGTGCCAGCAGTTCCTGGGGTAGCGGGAGCTATCTGCAGTACTTC. V and J are TRBV6-5 and TRBJ2-7; TRBD2 aligns across 9 bases. The germline V gene encodes CDR1 MNHEY and CDR2 SVGAGI. V trimming: 4 bases; J trimming: 9 bases; junction bases outside the gene matches: 13. The CDR3 is 15 residues long.

A remark on this clone: Sequence at one end of the junction differs from germline and may be a read error. The chain carries TRBV5-1 and TRBJ1-1; tentatively, D is TRBD1 (5 bases). Germline V CDR1 and CDR2: SGHRS, YFSETQ. CDR3 length: 16 amino acids. The CDR3 sequence is CARSAGGGVGYTEAFF. CDR3 in DNA: TGCGCCCGCAGCGCTGGGGGGGGAGTAGGGTACACTGAAGCTTTCTTT.

This rearrangement joins TRBV29-1 to TRBJ1-1; D is unclear. CDR1 is SQVTM and CDR2 is ANQGSEA in the germline V gene. V was cut by 1 base and J by 7 bases, with 10 bases left in between. The CDR3 consists of 12 residues. The CDR3 spells CSVEGSILEAFF. The CDR3, as DNA: TGCAGCGTTGAAGGGTCTATCCTTGAAGCTTTCTTT.

The CDR3 bases are TGTGCCAGTAGTATGGACTACACCGGGGAGCTGTTTTTT. It yields the protein CASSMDYTGELFF. V is TRBV19 and J is TRBJ2-2; TRBD2 might be the D (5 bases). The germline V gene has CDR1 LNHDA and CDR2 SQIVND (reference sequence). CDR3 length equals 13 residues. Trimming pared 3 bases from V and 3 bases from J, leaving 5 bases between. Combining the CDR3 with reference TRBV19 and TRBJ2-2 gives the whole variable domain DGGITQSPKYLFRKEGQNVTLSCEQNLNHDAMYWYRQDPGQGLRLIYYSQIVNDFQKGDIAEGYSVSREKKESFPLTVTSAQKNPTAFYLCASSMDYTGELFFGEGSRLTVL.

The rearrangement links TRBV5-1 to TRBJ1-4, with TRBD1 matching over 8 bases. This CDR3 comprises 16 residues. Germline CDR1 and CDR2: SGHRS and YFSETQ. Germline trimming cut 4 bases from V and 4 bases from J; bases unmatched to any gene: 9. The CDR3 is CASSDGTGRGNEKLFF. The CDR3 DNA sequence: TGCGCCAGCAGCGACGGGACAGGCCGGGGTAATGAAAAACTGTTTTTT.

The V gene is TRBV10-1, the J gene TRBJ2-5, with D perhaps TRBD1 or TRBD2 (5 bases each). The CDR3 totals 15 residues. Trimming took off 6 bases at V and 3 bases at J, with 17 bases between the two ends. Germline CDR1 is WNHNN and CDR2 is SYGVQD (reference sequence). The CDR3 sequence is CASSPRRDGKETQYF. CDR3 nucleotide sequence: TGCGCCAGCAGCCCTCGTCGGGACGGAAAAGAGACCCAGTACTTC.